The 26 T cell receptor beta chains given below trace back to one sample, sequenced in a study of shared clonotypes between healthy human individuals. Clones were sequenced by immunoSEQ multiplex PCR, and TCRdb holds only the in-frame ones, with some missing. The repertoire consists of around 2,000,000 clones, with about 93% occurring once and the leading ten covering more than 1.5%. Naive CD8 cells lacked CD45RO, underwent positive selection for CCR7 and left out terminally differentiated effector memory CD45RA+ cells. The sequenced sample consisted of naive CD8+ T cells from PBMCs. Every receptor here comes from a man aged 18 to 30 in good health. Some clones in this sample may be carry-over from other donors' samples.

This clone was detected once. The sample holds other DNA sequences that translate to the same CDR3. The chain recombines TRBV7-9 with TRBJ2-3, with 7 bases matching TRBD2. This CDR3 is 15 amino acids long. V shed 1 base and J 3 bases; nucleotides not matched to a gene: 4. Germline V CDR1 and CDR2: SEHNR, FQNEAQ (reference sequence). CDR3 residues: CASSLGASGTDTQYF. Written as DNA, the CDR3 is TGTGCCAGCAGCTTAGGGGCTAGCGGAACAGATACGCAGTATTTT.

The genes are TRBV7-9 and TRBJ2-1, with 9 positions matching TRBD2. V gave up 5 bases and J gave up 4 bases; unmatched junction bases: 6. Germline values: CDR1 SEHNR, CDR2 FQNEAQ (reference sequence). This CDR3 comprises 15 residues. CDR3 protein: CASSDRTSAYNEQFF. The CDR3 region has the DNA TGTGCCAGCAGCGATCGGACTAGCGCATACAATGAGCAGTTCTTC.

The V gene is TRBV4-3, the J gene TRBJ2-1; 10 nucleotides line up with TRBD2. The length of the CDR3 is 13 residues. Germline trimming cut 5 bases from V and 9 bases from J; bases unmatched to any gene: 4. Germline CDR1 reads LGHNA; CDR2 reads YSLEER. For the CDR3, the DNA is TGCGCCAGCAGCACCCGACTAGCGGGTGAGCAGTTCTTC. Amino acid sequence: CASSTRLAGEQFF.

The V gene is TRBV7-9, the J gene TRBJ2-5; the D is unclear. Between the trimmed V and J ends, which lost 0 bases and 5 bases, there was a span of 10 bases. From germline, CDR1 is SEHNR and CDR2 FQNEAQ (reference sequence). The CDR3 covers 14 residues. The CDR3 loop is CASSLAGGFETQYF. CDR3 in DNA: TGTGCCAGCAGCTTAGCGGGTGGGTTTGAGACCCAGTACTTC.

This clone appeared once. The J gene is TRBJ2-1, the V gene TRBV7-6; D is ambiguous. CDR1 and CDR2 from the germline V gene are SGHVS and FNYEAQ. This CDR3 has 17 amino acids. The V end was cut by 1 base, the J end by 5 bases, with 18 bases between. The CDR3 coding sequence is TGTGCCAGCAGCTTAGAAATGCCGCGAGCGCGGAACAATGAGCAGTTCTTC. This gives the protein CASSLEMPRARNNEQFF.

The chain couples TRBV29-1 to TRBJ1-5, with a tentative D call TRBD1 (5 bases). V was shortened by 4 bases and J by 0 bases, with 10 bases between the two germline ends. The CDR3 is made up of 14 amino acids. Germline lookup yields CDR1 SQVTM and CDR2 ANQGSEA. CDR3 sequence reads: CSVGDSYSNQPQHF. CDR3 bases: TGCAGCGTTGGAGACAGCTATAGCAATCAGCCCCAGCATTTT.

The J gene is TRBJ2-1, the V gene TRBV9; D is possibly TRBD2 (6 bases). The germline V gene encodes CDR1 SGDLS and CDR2 YYNGEE. The V gene lost 0 bases and the J gene lost 4 bases, with 14 bases spanning the gap. The CDR3 consists of 16 residues. CDR3 in amino acids: CASSVEWAGSYNEQFF. Here the CDR3 DNA reads TGTGCCAGCAGCGTAGAATGGGCGGGATCATACAATGAGCAGTTCTTC.

This chain connects TRBV25-1 to TRBJ2-1, with 7 bases that match TRBD2. Germline CDR1 and CDR2: MGHDK and SYGVNS. The CDR3 is made up of 13 amino acids. V was pared by 3 bases and J by 10 bases, with 6 bases of the junction left unmatched. The CDR3 DNA is TGTGCCAGCAGTGATCTAGCGGAGCTCGAGCAGTTCTTC. Its translation is CASSDLAELEQFF.

This clone was detected only once. This chain links TRBV29-1 with TRBJ2-1; 11 bases match TRBD2. The CDR3 covers 17 residues. Germline values: CDR1 SQVTM, CDR2 ANQGSEA. V shed 2 bases, J shed 3 bases, and the junction held 9 bases outside the gene matches. CDR3 DNA sequence: TGCAGCGTTGAACTTTTATATGGGACTAGCGGCTACAATGAGCAGTTCTTC. Translated: CSVELLYGTSGYNEQFF.

Details on this clone: Other DNA sequences in the same sample also yield this CDR3. The chain employs TRBV7-9 and TRBJ1-3, with D maybe TRBD1 (6 bases). The CDR3 spans 15 residues. Trimming removed 1 base from V and 3 bases from J, with 10 bases in between. Germline V gene lookup returns CDR1 SEHNR and CDR2 FQNEAQ (reference sequence). The CDR3 reads CASSLVGGLGNTIYF. The DNA for the CDR3 is TGTGCCAGCAGCTTAGTCGGGGGCCTTGGAAACACCATATATTTT.

The rearrangement uses TRBV14 and TRBJ1-2; the D is unclear. CDR1 is SGHDN, CDR2 FVKESK, per germline. V lost 4 bases to trimming and J lost 5 bases, with 20 bases between them. There are 16 residues in the CDR3. The CDR3 DNA is TGTGCCAGCAGCCCGGCCGTGAACCTCTGGAGGTATGGCTACACCTTC. Translated: CASSPAVNLWRYGYTF. Full variable domain (missing parts from reference TRBV14 and TRBJ1-2): EAGVTQFPSHSVIEKGQTVTLRCDPISGHDNLYWYRRVMGKEIKFLLHFVKESKQDESGMPNNRFLAERTGGTYSTLKVQPAELEDSGVYFCASSPAVNLWRYGYTFGSGTRLTVV.

The V and J genes are TRBV4-2 and TRBJ2-3; 9 bases align to TRBD1. Germline loops: CDR1 LGHNA, CDR2 YNFKEQ. This CDR3 region has 17 residues. J was trimmed by 6 bases and V by 0 bases; bases with no gene match: 10. CDR3 in DNA: TGTGCCAGCAGCCAAGAGGGACAGGGCGGGGAGGCGGATACGCAGTATTTT. Translating gives CASSQEGQGGEADTQYF.

The V and J genes are TRBV28 and TRBJ1-6; tentative D call: TRBD1 (6 bases). This CDR3 is 15 amino acids long. CDR1 is MDHEN and CDR2 is SYDVKM in the germline V gene. V was trimmed by 0 bases and J by 10 bases, leaving 13 bases between them. CDR3 bases: TGTGCCAGCAGTTTATGGGGCAGGGGCGGCTCACCCCTCCACTTT. This translates into CASSLWGRGGSPLHF. Full variable domain (outside the CDR3, taken from reference TRBV28 and TRBJ1-6): DVKVTQSSRYLVKRTGEKVFLECVQDMDHENMFWYRQDPGLGLRLIYFSYDVKMKEKGDIPEGYSVSREKKERFSLILESASTNQTSMYLCASSLWGRGGSPLHFGNGTRLTVT.

In the case of this clone: Other DNA sequences within the sample encode an identical CDR3. CDR3 amino acids: CASSSGTVPYEQYF. DNA of the CDR3: TGTGCCAGCAGTTCAGGGACAGTCCCCTACGAGCAGTACTTC. V is TRBV27 and J is TRBJ2-7; TRBD1 aligns across 7 bases. Germline V gene data show CDR1 as MNHEY and CDR2 as SMNVEV (reference sequence). Trimming cost V 4 bases and J 2 bases; bases outside gene matches: 5. CDR3 size: 14 residues.

The rearrangement uses TRBV11-2 and TRBJ1-2; no clear D. This CDR3 is built from 14 residues. The germline gives CDR1 SGHAT, CDR2 FQNNGV. The V gene lost 3 bases and the J gene lost 2 bases, with 10 bases spanning the gap. The CDR3 DNA reads as TGTGCCAGCAGCTTCTCCGGGTTGAACTATGGCTACACCTTC. Protein product: CASSFSGLNYGYTF.

The chain employs TRBV7-9 and TRBJ2-5, with D perhaps matching TRBD1 (6 bases). CDR1 is SEHNR and CDR2 is FQNEAQ in the germline V gene (reference sequence). Trimming took 3 bases from V and 2 from J, leaving 13 bases between them. CDR3 length equals 15 residues. CDR3 residues: CASSLTGDSQETQYF. CDR3 nucleotides: TGTGCCAGCAGCTTGACAGGAGACTCTCAAGAGACCCAGTACTTC.

The V and J genes are TRBV28 and TRBJ2-1; TRBD1 agrees at 12 bases. Germline assignment: CDR1 MDHEN and CDR2 SYDVKM. The CDR3 has 18 amino acids. With V trimmed by 3 bases and J by 4 bases, 10 bases remained unmatched. CDR3 coding DNA: TGTGCCAGCAGTTTGACCGGGACAGGGGGCGGCGGTTACAATGAGCAGTTCTTC. It is translated as CASSLTGTGGGGYNEQFF.

This chain joins TRBV28 and TRBJ2-7; 9 nucleotides match TRBD2. CDR1 is MDHEN, CDR2 SYDVKM, per germline. After removal of 4 bases from V and 3 bases from J, the junction contained 4 bases not matched to a gene. The CDR3 extends over 14 amino acids. The CDR3 DNA is TGTGCCAGCAGTTCGCGGGAGGGCCTCTACGAGCAGTACTTC. This sequence encodes CASSSREGLYEQYF.

As for this clone: Other nucleotide sequences from this sample produce the same CDR3. This sequence joins TRBV30 and TRBJ1-1; D ambiguous. Deletions cut 0 bases from V and 1 base from J, with 6 bases between. CDR3 length equals 13 residues. Germline CDR1 is GTSNPN and CDR2 is SVGIG (reference sequence). The CDR3 DNA reads TGTGCCTGGAGTGTGGTGCGGAACACTGAAGCTTTCTTT. It specifies CAWSVVRNTEAFF.

Concerning this clone itself: Other DNA sequences in the same sample also yield this CDR3. The chain combines TRBV7-6 with TRBJ2-5; TRBD2 matches 8 bases. V lost 5 bases, J lost 5 bases, and 4 bases stayed unmatched. Germline loops: CDR1 SGHVS, CDR2 FNYEAQ. The CDR3 spans 13 residues. The CDR3 coding sequence is TGTGCCAGCAGCAGCCGGGGGGGGGAGACCCAGTACTTC. This encodes CASSSRGGETQYF.

The chain employs TRBV27 and TRBJ2-2; 9 nucleotides align to TRBD2. V was clipped by 8 bases and J by 0 bases; unmatched bases: 7. The CDR3 covers 16 residues. Germline CDR1 is MNHEY and CDR2 is SMNVEV (reference sequence). CDR3 sequence: CASLTSGRPNTGELFF. In nucleotides, the CDR3 is TGTGCCAGCCTGACCAGCGGGAGGCCGAACACCGGGGAGCTGTTTTTT.

This clone was recorded only once. CDR3: CASSRLRDRWLEKLFF. Here the CDR3 DNA reads TGTGCCAGCAGTCGACTCCGAGACAGGTGGCTTGAAAAACTGTTTTTT. J is TRBJ1-4 and V is TRBV28; the D gene is possibly TRBD1 (6 bases). This CDR3 is built from 16 residues. The germline V gene has CDR1 MDHEN and CDR2 SYDVKM. V gave up 5 bases and J gave up 7 bases, with 20 bases separating them.

The gene calls are TRBV27 and TRBJ2-7; D is possibly TRBD1 (5 bases). Germline V gene sequence: CDR1 MNHEY, CDR2 SMNVEV (reference sequence). The CDR3 contains 16 residues. The V and J ends lost 2 bases and 5 bases respectively, with 19 bases between them. CDR3 sequence: CASSLQGPWGFHEQYF. DNA for the CDR3: TGTGCCAGCAGTTTACAAGGACCGTGGGGCTTCCACGAGCAGTACTTC.

This chain links TRBV27 with TRBJ1-2, with D unresolved. The CDR3 contains 13 residues. Germline lookup yields CDR1 MNHEY and CDR2 SMNVEV (reference sequence). With 3 bases removed from V and 4 bases from J, the gap between germline ends came to 9 bases. CDR3 region: CASSFGRSYGYTF. The CDR3 DNA reads TGTGCCAGCAGTTTCGGACGGAGCTATGGCTACACCTTC.

There are a few counts of this clone. V and J are TRBV7-9 and TRBJ1-1; D not certain. V was trimmed by 4 bases and J by 1 base, leaving 7 bases between them. CDR1 and CDR2 from the germline V gene are SEHNR and FQNEAQ (reference sequence). This CDR3 spans 13 amino acids. The CDR3 sequence: CASSSYKNTEAFF. The CDR3 nucleotides are TGTGCCAGCAGCTCATATAAGAACACTGAAGCTTTCTTT.

The chain carries TRBV4-1 and TRBJ1-2; D possibly corresponds to TRBD1 (5 bases). The CDR3 loop spans 15 amino acids. V was cut by 4 bases and J by 8 bases, with 20 bases left in between. Germline V gene lookup returns CDR1 MGHRA and CDR2 YSYEKL. The DNA for the CDR3 is TGCGCCAGCAGCCCCCGGGACTCACTAAAGGGGGGCTACACCTTC. Translation: CASSPRDSLKGGYTF.